This entry lists 11 T cell receptor beta chains sequenced from one sample in a study of siplizumab effects on memory and regulatory T cells. Profiled with immunoSEQ multiplex PCR; TCRdb holds only in-frame clones, not every one. Here the sample spans about 100,000 clones, about 95% being singletons. The sample consisted of non-Treg CD4+ T cells sorted from blood. These receptors were obtained from a human donor in good health.

V is TRBV6-5 and J is TRBJ2-7; 10 bases match TRBD1. Germline lookup yields CDR1 MNHEY and CDR2 SVGAGI. Unmatched junction bases numbered 9, after V lost 5 bases and J lost 5 bases. The CDR3 covers 15 residues. The CDR3 DNA reads as TGTGCCAGCAGTGCGACAGGGGGCGCAGGTAACGAGCAGTACTTC. Translated: CASSATGGAGNEQYF.

The CDR3 protein is CASSESGFNTGELFF. The CDR3 DNA is TGTGCCAGCAGTGAATCCGGATTTAACACCGGGGAGCTGTTTTTT. This sequence joins TRBV6-1 and TRBJ2-2; D gene ambiguous. V lost 2 bases, J lost 2 bases, and 9 bases lay in between. Germline V gene lookup returns CDR1 MNHNS and CDR2 SASEGT. This CDR3 has 15 residues.

The chain carries TRBV5-8 and TRBJ2-2; D might be TRBD1 or TRBD2, each matching 7 bases. Germline V gene data show CDR1 as SGHTS and CDR2 as YDEGEE. CDR3 length: 17 residues. Trimming stripped 0 bases from V and 7 bases from J, with 19 bases between. The DNA of the CDR3 is TGTGCCAGCAGCTTGGGTCGATCGACAGGGAGGGTCGGGGAGCTGTTTTTT. Amino acids: CASSLGRSTGRVGELFF.

The chain combines TRBV6-5 with TRBJ1-5; maybe TRBD1 (6 bases). The CDR3 is 14 amino acids. V lost 0 bases and J lost 7, with 10 bases in between. CDR1 is MNHEY and CDR2 is SVGAGI in the germline V gene. The CDR3 DNA is TGTGCCAGCAGTTACTCCTCAAGGGGGCAGCCCCAGCATTTT. Its protein product is CASSYSSRGQPQHF.

The CDR3 is CASSVGPGWLAGGGDTQYF. For the CDR3, the DNA is TGTGCCAGCAGCGTAGGGCCAGGATGGCTAGCGGGAGGAGGAGATACGCAGTATTTT. The rearrangement links TRBV9 to TRBJ2-3, with 11 bases that match TRBD2. This CDR3 comprises 19 residues. The germline V gene has CDR1 SGDLS and CDR2 YYNGEE. J gave up 5 bases and V 0 bases, and 14 bases lay outside the gene matches. The whole variable domain, remainder taken from reference TRBV9 and TRBJ2-3, is DSGVTQTPKHLITATGQRVTLRCSPRSGDLSVYWYQQSLDQGLQFLIQYYNGEERAKGNILERFSAQQFPDLHSELNLSSLELGDSALYFCASSVGPGWLAGGGDTQYFGPGTRLTVL.

The chain combines TRBV5-1 with TRBJ1-3; D not resolved. Germline CDR1 SGHRS, CDR2 YFSETQ. The CDR3 sequence is 15 residues long. V shed 2 bases and J shed 0 bases, with 9 bases lying between them. The CDR3 region has the DNA TGCGCCAGCAGCTTCGAAGGACTCTCTGGAAACACCATATATTTT. Translated: CASSFEGLSGNTIYF.

The genes are TRBV10-2 and TRBJ2-1; 12 nucleotides match TRBD2. CDR3 size: 18 residues. Germline CDR1 WSHSY, CDR2 SAAADI. Trimming took 5 bases from V and 1 from J; bases not matched to a gene: 9. CDR3 nucleotides: TGCGCCAGCAGTCGGACTAGCGGGACAACTTCGTCCTACAATGAGCAGTTCTTC. Translation gives CASSRTSGTTSSYNEQFF.

The rearrangement joins TRBV19 to TRBJ2-1; TRBD2 is a possible D gene (6 bases). This CDR3 has 15 residues. V dropped 7 bases and J dropped 3 bases, with 16 bases sitting between them. Germline V gene sequence: CDR1 LNHDA, CDR2 SQIVND (reference sequence). The chain's CDR3 is CASTGDESGYNEQFF. Here the CDR3 DNA reads TGTGCCAGTACGGGAGACGAGTCGGGCTACAATGAGCAGTTCTTC.

This chain joins TRBV5-4 and TRBJ1-5; D remains unclear. V lost 4 bases and J 2 bases, leaving 10 bases between the germline ends. CDR3 size: 14 residues. Germline V lookup: CDR1 SGHNT, CDR2 YYREEE (reference sequence). CDR3 DNA: TGTGCCAGCAGCCCGGACGGACGCAATCAGCCCCAGCATTTT. As protein: CASSPDGRNQPQHF.

A note on this clone: Other nucleotide sequences from this sample produce the same CDR3. The CDR3 DNA reads TGTGCCAGCACCCCCGGGGGTGGCTCCTACGAGCAGTACTTC. It is translated as CASTPGGGSYEQYF. The chain couples TRBV28 to TRBJ2-7; D possibly corresponds to TRBD2 (6 bases). The CDR3 loop spans 14 amino acids. V lost 7 bases to trimming and J lost 0 bases, with 13 bases between them. CDR1 MDHEN and CDR2 SYDVKM come from the germline V gene.

The V gene is TRBV6-5, the J gene TRBJ2-7, with 8 bases fitting TRBD2. Germline V CDR1 and CDR2: MNHEY, SVGAGI. The V gene end was trimmed by 4 bases and the J gene end by 4 bases; junction bases not matched to a gene: 6. The CDR3 sequence is 14 residues long. CDR3 nucleotides: TGTGCCAGCAGTTCTTTAGCGGGATCTTACGAGCAGTACTTC. Translating it yields CASSSLAGSYEQYF.